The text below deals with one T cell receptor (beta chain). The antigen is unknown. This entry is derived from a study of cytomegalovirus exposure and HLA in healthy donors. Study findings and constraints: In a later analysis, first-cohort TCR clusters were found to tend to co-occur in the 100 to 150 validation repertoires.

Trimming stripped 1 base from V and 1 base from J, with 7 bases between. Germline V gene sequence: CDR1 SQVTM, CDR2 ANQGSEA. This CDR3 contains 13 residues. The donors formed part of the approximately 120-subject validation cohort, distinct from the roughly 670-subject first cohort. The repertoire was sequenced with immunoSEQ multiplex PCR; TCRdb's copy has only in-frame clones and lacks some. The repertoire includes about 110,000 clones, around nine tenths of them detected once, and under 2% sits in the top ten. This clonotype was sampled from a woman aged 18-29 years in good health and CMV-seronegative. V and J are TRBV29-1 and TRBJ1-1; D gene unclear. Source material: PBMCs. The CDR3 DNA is TGCAGCGTTGAAGCACAGTCGAACACTGAAGCTTTCTTT. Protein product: CSVEAQSNTEAFF.